This T cell receptor beta chain was captured in a study of beta chain features in type 1 diabetes. Overall study findings and caveats: Fewer insertions but more deletions were seen at VDJ junctions in type 1 diabetes patients. cDNA-based sequencing might over-represent cells highly expressing TCR. Within each of all four CD4+ subsets, Type 1 diabetes patients had TCRB CDR3s that were moderately but significantly shorter.

Reverse transcription of all isolated RNA meant that expressed TCRB transcripts were sequenced. Clones were read by immunoSEQ multiplex PCR, and TCRdb kept only the in-frame ones, dropping some. The sample holds roughly 150,000 clones, roughly 65% seen once. This clone was counted a few times. What it recognizes is unknown. CDR3 length: 16 residues. V lost 2 bases and J lost 3, with 14 bases in between. The chain combines TRBV23-1 with TRBJ2-1, with D perhaps TRBD1 (6 bases). TRBV23-1 is an ORF for which the function is uncertain. This receptor was obtained from a man aged 25-45 years with type 1 diabetes. The sample was naive CD4+ T cells from blood. CDR3: CASSQNHRADYNEQFF. In DNA, the CDR3 is TGCGCCAGCAGTCAAAACCACAGGGCCGACTACAATGAGCAGTTCTTC.